The source of this TCR beta chain is a study of T cell changes during pregnancy in multiple sclerosis. Data came from immunoSEQ multiplex PCR; TCRdb stores just in-frame clones and leaves some out. The sample has around 100,000 clones; about 92% are singletons. CDR1 is SGHTA, CDR2 FQGNSA, per germline. CDR3 length: 15 residues. The V gene lost 1 base and the J gene lost 2 bases, with 12 bases spanning the gap. The TCR originated in a female donor with multiple sclerosis, enrolled in a pregnancy study. V and J are TRBV7-2 and TRBJ2-7; TRBD2 is a possible D gene (6 bases). Specimen: peripheral blood, collected after pregnancy. The CDR3 is CASSLVLGGAYEQYF. CDR3 DNA sequence: TGTGCCAGCAGCTTAGTGCTCGGAGGGGCCTACGAGCAGTACTTC. Filled out from reference TRBV7-2 and TRBJ2-7, the complete variable domain reads GAGVSQSPSNKVTEKGKDVELRCDPISGHTALYWYRQSLGQGLEFLIYFQGNSAPDKSGLPSDRFSAERTGGSVSTLTIQRTQQEDSAVYLCASSLVLGGAYEQYFGPGTRLTVT.